The clone carrying this T cell receptor (beta chain) was observed once. CDR3 length: 14 amino acids. Germline V gene data show CDR1 as KGHSH and CDR2 as LQKENI. With 3 bases removed from V and 7 bases from J, the gap between germline ends came to 12 bases. The study drew participants aged about 18 to 95 years from fewer than 30 US areas. Categorization into cohorts depended on clinical history that participants reported. These data are taken from a study of blood T cell repertoires in COVID-19. Study-wide context: PBMCs, B-cell-depleted T cells, or T cells provided the cDNA or gDNA that made up the material.

Original data processing: Amplification of reference gene primers was used by the study to estimate nucleated cell counts. This table comes from immunoSEQ multiplex PCR, and its TCRdb copy is limited to in-frame clones, with some not included. V, J and clone size derive from that table, while D and trimming were established from the DNA sequence. Among 350,000 to 400,000 clones listed, approximately 87% were seen once. The gene calls are TRBV18 and TRBJ2-2; D is unresolved. This sequence was found in a man aged 40-49 years in a cohort exposed to, infected with or recovered from COVID-19 (not recorded which). What was sequenced was PBMCs or T cells enriched from blood (not recorded which). The CDR3: CASSPTRLLGELFF. CDR3 bases: TGTGCCAGCTCACCCACAAGACTCCTCGGGGAGCTGTTTTTT.